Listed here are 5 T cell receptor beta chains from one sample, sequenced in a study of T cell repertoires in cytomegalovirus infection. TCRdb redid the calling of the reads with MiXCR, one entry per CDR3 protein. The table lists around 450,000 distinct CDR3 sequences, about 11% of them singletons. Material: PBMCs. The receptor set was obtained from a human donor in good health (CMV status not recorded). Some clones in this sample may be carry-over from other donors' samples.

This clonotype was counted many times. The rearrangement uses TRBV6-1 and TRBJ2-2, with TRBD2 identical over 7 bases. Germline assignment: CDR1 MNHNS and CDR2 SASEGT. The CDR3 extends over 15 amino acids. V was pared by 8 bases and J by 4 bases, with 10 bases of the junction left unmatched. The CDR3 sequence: CASSSGGGPTGELFF. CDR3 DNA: TGTGCCAGCTCCTCTGGGGGAGGGCCCACCGGGGAGCTGTTTTTT.

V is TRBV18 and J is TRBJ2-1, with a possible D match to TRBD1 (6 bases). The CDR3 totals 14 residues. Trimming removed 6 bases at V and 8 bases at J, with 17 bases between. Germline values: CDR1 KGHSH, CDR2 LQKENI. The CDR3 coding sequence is TGTGCCAGCTCCCCAGGGACAATCGAAGATGAGCAGTTCTTC. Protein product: CASSPGTIEDEQFF.

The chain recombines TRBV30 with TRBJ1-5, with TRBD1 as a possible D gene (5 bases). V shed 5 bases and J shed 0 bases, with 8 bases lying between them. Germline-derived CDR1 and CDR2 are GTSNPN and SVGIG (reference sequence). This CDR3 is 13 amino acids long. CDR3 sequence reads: CAWGQLSNQPQHF. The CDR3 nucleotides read TGTGCCTGGGGACAACTTAGCAATCAGCCCCAGCATTTT. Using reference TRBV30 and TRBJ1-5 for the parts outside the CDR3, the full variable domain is SQTIHQWPATLVQPVGSPLSLECTVEGTSNPNLYWYRQAAGRGLQLLFYSVGIGQISSEVPQNLSASRPQDRQFILSSKKLLLSDSGFYLCAWGQLSNQPQHFGDGTRLSIL.

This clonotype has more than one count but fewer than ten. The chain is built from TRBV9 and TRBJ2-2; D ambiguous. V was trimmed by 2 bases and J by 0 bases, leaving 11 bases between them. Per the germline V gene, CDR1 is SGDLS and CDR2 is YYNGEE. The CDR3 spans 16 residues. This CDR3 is CASSVGGRSNTGELFF. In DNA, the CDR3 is TGTGCCAGCAGCGTGGGCGGACGGTCGAACACCGGGGAGCTGTTTTTT.

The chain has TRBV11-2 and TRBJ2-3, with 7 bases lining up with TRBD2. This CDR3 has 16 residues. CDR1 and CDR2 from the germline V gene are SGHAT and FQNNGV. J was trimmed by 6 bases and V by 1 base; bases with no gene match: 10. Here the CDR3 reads CASSLVIGGRRDTQYF. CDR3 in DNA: TGTGCCAGCAGCTTAGTAATTGGCGGGAGAAGGGATACGCAGTATTTT.